The 18 T cell receptor beta chains presented below share a single source sample, sequenced in a study of blood T cell repertoires in COVID-19. Assay: immunoSEQ multiplex PCR; the TCRdb copy retains only in-frame clones and omits some. The repertoire has 200,000 to 250,000 clones, approximately 90% of them found once; the top ten carry roughly 12%. Material for sequencing was peripheral blood. The receptor set was obtained from a woman under 30 who had recovered from COVID-19.

As for this clone: Other DNA sequences in this sample translate to the same CDR3. The chain has TRBV5-1 and TRBJ2-3; D is uncertain. The CDR3 sequence is 15 residues long. CDR1 is SGHRS, CDR2 YFSETQ, per germline. Deletions cut 0 bases from V and 0 bases from J, with 8 bases between. Here the CDR3 reads CASSLVAGSTDTQYF. In DNA form, the CDR3 reads TGCGCCAGCAGCTTGGTGGCAGGAAGCACAGATACGCAGTATTTT.

J is TRBJ2-3 and V is TRBV2; TRBD2 agrees at 12 bases. V shed 4 bases, J shed 4 bases, and the junction held 3 bases outside the gene matches. Germline CDR1 SNHLY, CDR2 FYNNEI. The CDR3 has 15 residues. CDR3 loop: CASSASGRAPDTQYF. The CDR3 region has the DNA TGTGCCAGCAGTGCTAGCGGGAGGGCCCCAGATACGCAGTATTTT.

This rearrangement joins TRBV10-3 to TRBJ1-1, with unresolved D. The germline V and J ends were trimmed by 0 bases and 0 bases, with 5 bases remaining between them. In germline, CDR1 is ENHRY, CDR2 SYGVKD. The CDR3 consists of 14 residues. The CDR3 DNA sequence: TGTGCCATCAGTGAGTCACAGTTGAACACTGAAGCTTTCTTT. Amino acid sequence: CAISESQLNTEAFF.

This clone was counted only a few times. This rearrangement joins TRBV2 to TRBJ2-1; TRBD2 matches at 8 bases. Germline CDR1 reads SNHLY; CDR2 reads FYNNEI. The CDR3 covers 15 residues. V gave up 4 bases and J gave up 3 bases; unmatched junction bases: 5. Here the CDR3 reads CASSATSGHYNEQFF. The CDR3 nucleotides read TGTGCCAGCAGTGCCACTAGCGGACACTACAATGAGCAGTTCTTC.

This sequence joins TRBV21-1 and TRBJ2-7; TRBD2 was called by the table and not checked on the DNA. TRBV21-1 is a listed pseudogene. The CDR3 extends over 17 amino acids. The CDR3 nucleotides are TGTGCCAGCAGATCTTCGGGCGGGCGGGGGGGTATGTACGAGCAGTACTTC. Its translation: CASRSSGGRGGMYEQYF.

As regards this clone: A read error may produce the germline difference seen at one junction end. V usage is TRBV27 and J usage is TRBJ1-1; 8 bases are a match to TRBD1. The CDR3 spans 12 residues. Germline V gene lookup returns CDR1 MNHEY and CDR2 SMNVEV (reference sequence). This chain's CDR3 is CASSFQGAEAFF. CDR3 in DNA: TGTGCCAGCAGTTTCCAGGGGGCTGAGGCTTTCTTT.

J is TRBJ1-3 and V is TRBV27; possibly TRBD1 for D (6 bases). V lost 5 bases, J lost 0 bases, and 14 bases lay in between. Germline V gives CDR1 MNHEY, CDR2 SMNVEV (reference sequence). CDR3 length: 16 residues. The CDR3 protein is CASSRSTGFSGNTIYF. The CDR3, as DNA: TGTGCCAGCAGTCGCTCTACAGGGTTCTCTGGAAACACCATATATTTT.

This chain joins TRBV24-1 and TRBJ2-1, with D maybe TRBD2 (5 bases). Germline CDR1 is KGHDR and CDR2 is SFDVKD. The CDR3 is 17 amino acids. V lost 4 bases, J lost 0 bases, and 15 bases lay in between. This CDR3 is CATSDRRASFSYNEQFF. Here the CDR3 DNA reads TGTGCCACCAGTGACCGTCGGGCTAGCTTCTCCTACAATGAGCAGTTCTTC.

Details on this clone: Additional DNA sequences in this sample encode the identical CDR3. The rearrangement uses TRBV6-5 and TRBJ2-1; 8 positions agree with TRBD2. The CDR3 has 16 amino acids. Trimming cost V 4 bases and J 1 base; bases outside gene matches: 6. CDR1 is MNHEY, CDR2 SVGAGI, per germline. The CDR3 loop is CASSSLAGGSYNEQFF. The CDR3 DNA sequence: TGTGCCAGCAGTTCTTTGGCGGGAGGATCCTACAATGAGCAGTTCTTC.

The chain has TRBV6-6 and TRBJ1-2; no definite D call. The germline V and J ends were trimmed by 0 bases and 8 bases, with 13 bases remaining between them. The CDR3 consists of 14 residues. Germline V gene sequence: CDR1 MNHNY, CDR2 SVGAGI (reference sequence). The CDR3, as DNA: TGTGCCAGCAGTTACTCCGGCGGAACTCACGGCTACACCTTC. It yields the protein CASSYSGGTHGYTF.

This chain links TRBV5-1 with TRBJ1-6; D possibly corresponds to TRBD1 (6 bases). The germline CDR1 and CDR2 sequences are SGHRS and YFSETQ. Trimming shortened V by 6 bases and J by 7 bases, and 14 bases separated the two germline ends. The CDR3 has 14 amino acids. CDR3 sequence (DNA): TGCGCCAGCAACGGCGGACAGCTAAATTCACCCCTCCACTTT. Its translation: CASNGGQLNSPLHF.

This chain uses TRBV27 with TRBJ1-2; possibly TRBD1 for D (5 bases). The CDR3 has 13 amino acids. Germline CDR1 is MNHEY and CDR2 is SMNVEV (reference sequence). V was clipped by 7 bases and J by 6 bases, with 15 bases between them. CDR3 protein: CASTSAGQDGYTF. The DNA for the CDR3 is TGTGCCAGCACCTCGGCGGGGCAGGATGGCTACACCTTC.

The rearrangement links TRBV11-3 to TRBJ2-2; 12 positions match TRBD2. Germline-derived CDR1 and CDR2 are SGHNT and YENEEA. The CDR3 runs to 17 residues. The ends lost 4 bases at V and 0 bases at J; junction bases unmatched: 3. The CDR3 nucleotides read TGTGCCAGCAGCTCGTGGACTAGCGGGGCGAACACCGGGGAGCTGTTTTTT. Translated: CASSSWTSGANTGELFF.

The chain joins TRBV11-2 to TRBJ2-3, with 10 bases aligning to TRBD2. Germline CDR1 reads SGHAT; CDR2 reads FQNNGV. J gave up 4 bases and V 0 bases, and 16 bases lay outside the gene matches. The CDR3 has 20 residues. The DNA of the CDR3 is TGTGCCAGCAGCTTAGACTGGTCTAGCGGGAGAAGTTTGAGAGCAGATACGCAGTATTTT. Protein sequence: CASSLDWSSGRSLRADTQYF.

The chain uses TRBV27 and TRBJ1-4; 8 bases fit TRBD1. The CDR3 runs to 16 residues. V shed 2 bases, J shed 4 bases, and the junction held 6 bases outside the gene matches. CDR1 and CDR2 from the germline V gene are MNHEY and SMNVEV (reference sequence). Here the CDR3 DNA reads TGTGCCAGCAGTTTAATCGGGACAGGCGGTAATGAAAAACTGTTTTTT. Protein: CASSLIGTGGNEKLFF. Complete variable domain (other parts from reference TRBV27 and TRBJ1-4): EAQVTQNPRYLITVTGKKLTVTCSQNMNHEYMSWYRQDPGLGLRQIYYSMNVEVTDKGDVPEGYKVSRKEKRNFPLILESPSPNQTSLYFCASSLIGTGGNEKLFFGSGTQLSVL.

The chain uses TRBV9 and TRBJ2-3, with 8 nucleotides matching TRBD2. Germline CDR1 and CDR2: SGDLS and YYNGEE. V shed 0 bases, J shed 5 bases, and the junction held 2 bases outside the gene matches. The CDR3 has 14 amino acids. DNA of the CDR3: TGTGCCAGCAGCGTAGGCGCGGGAGGAGATACGCAGTATTTT. Its protein product is CASSVGAGGDTQYF.

The V gene is TRBV18, the J gene TRBJ1-4; D gene uncertain. The germline V and J ends were trimmed by 1 base and 5 bases, with 11 bases remaining between them. CDR3 length: 15 amino acids. Germline CDR1 and CDR2: KGHSH and LQKENI. CDR3 sequence (DNA): TGTGCCAGCTCACCACGATGGCAGGTCAATGAAAAACTGTTTTTT. This gives the protein CASSPRWQVNEKLFF.

The rearrangement joins TRBV6-2 or TRBV6-3 to TRBJ2-7; D not resolved. V gave up 0 bases and J gave up 1 base, with 4 bases separating them. In germline, CDR1 is MNHEY, CDR2 SVGEGT. This CDR3 has 13 amino acids. The CDR3 loop reads CASSYSSSYEQYF. As DNA, the CDR3 is TGTGCCAGCAGTTACTCGTCTTCCTACGAGCAGTACTTC.